This entry lists 29 T cell receptor beta chains sequenced from one sample in a study of early stage breast cancer tumors. Using immunoSEQ multiplex PCR, the repertoire was profiled, and TCRdb retains in-frame clones only, with some absent. The repertoire holds more than 65,000 clones, around 80% seen once, with about 4.8% in the top ten. The specimen sequenced was blood. The source of these receptors is a person aged 40-50 years with breast cancer.

About this clone itself: Relative to the germline gene, one junction end is altered; a read error may explain this. V gene TRBV19 combines with J gene TRBJ1-1, with 7 bases fitting TRBD1. CDR1 LNHDA and CDR2 SQIVND come from the germline V gene (reference sequence). There are 15 residues in the CDR3. The CDR3 DNA follows: TGTGCCAGTACTATAGACAGGGCTGGAAACACTGAAGCTTTCTTT. Its protein is CASTIDRAGNTEAFF.

The chain has TRBV2 and TRBJ2-5; weak D call: TRBD1 (6 bases). V lost 7 bases, J lost 3 bases, and 6 bases lay in between. The CDR3 is made up of 11 amino acids. CDR1 and CDR2 from the germline V gene are SNHLY and FYNNEI. The CDR3 DNA reads as TGTGCCAGCAAGGGGGAAGAGACCCAGTACTTC. Its translation: CASKGEETQYF.

The chain carries TRBV5-4 and TRBJ1-2; D is perhaps TRBD1 (5 bases). Germline V gives CDR1 SGHNT, CDR2 YYREEE (reference sequence). V lost 1 base to trimming and J lost 1 base, with 11 bases between them. The CDR3 has 15 amino acids. CDR3 coding DNA: TGTGCCAGCAGCTTGCGGCAGGGTCGTAACTATGGCTACACCTTC. Translation gives CASSLRQGRNYGYTF. The full variable domain, its missing parts supplied by reference TRBV5-4 and TRBJ1-2, is ETGVTQSPTHLIKTRGQQVTLRCSSQSGHNTVSWYQQALGQGPQFIFQYYREEENGRGNFPPRFSGLQFPNYSSELNVNALELDDSALYLCASSLRQGRNYGYTFGSGTRLTVV.

This clone was observed a handful of times. The chain couples TRBV27 to TRBJ1-1, with D perhaps TRBD1 (6 bases). The V end lost 6 bases, the J end lost 3 bases, and 11 bases lay between the germline ends. The CDR3 consists of 13 residues. Germline-derived CDR1 and CDR2 are MNHEY and SMNVEV (reference sequence). Here the CDR3 reads CASRETGYTEAFF. The CDR3 region has the DNA TGTGCCAGCAGGGAAACAGGGTACACTGAAGCTTTCTTT.

A few counts support this clone. The chain is built from TRBV6-1 and TRBJ2-7, with 9 bases identical to TRBD1. Germline V gene data show CDR1 as MNHNS and CDR2 as SASEGT. The CDR3 is 15 amino acids. The ends lost 3 bases at V and 6 bases at J; junction bases unmatched: 9. The CDR3 here is CASSEPGQGSSEQYF. DNA for the CDR3: TGTGCCAGCAGTGAGCCGGGACAGGGAAGTAGCGAGCAGTACTTC.

This chain uses TRBV5-4 with TRBJ2-2, with D hard to call. CDR1 and CDR2 from the germline V gene are SGHNT and YYREEE (reference sequence). CDR3 size: 15 residues. Trimming took 0 bases from V and 1 from J, leaving 7 bases between them. The CDR3 sequence: CASSLDGWNTGELFF. The CDR3 region has the DNA TGTGCCAGCAGCTTGGACGGGTGGAACACCGGGGAGCTGTTTTTT.

The chain links TRBV4-2 to TRBJ1-1, with no clear D. Trimming cost V 4 bases and J 3 bases, with 18 bases left between them. The CDR3 contains 16 residues. Germline V gives CDR1 LGHNA, CDR2 YNFKEQ. CDR3 sequence reads: CASSLGFPGSDTEAFF. The CDR3 bases are TGTGCCAGCAGCCTCGGATTCCCCGGGAGTGACACTGAAGCTTTCTTT.

The rearrangement links TRBV28 to TRBJ1-5; D might be TRBD1 (5 bases). This CDR3 spans 13 amino acids. The V gene lost 4 bases and the J gene lost 7 bases, with 11 bases spanning the gap. Per germline, CDR1 MDHEN and CDR2 SYDVKM. The CDR3: CASSSIQDQPQHF. The CDR3 DNA follows: TGTGCCAGCAGTTCAATACAGGACCAGCCCCAGCATTTT.

This chain links TRBV7-9 with TRBJ2-7, with 7 bases lining up with TRBD1. V lost 5 bases and J lost 6; bases outside the gene matches: 4. The germline V gene encodes CDR1 SEHNR and CDR2 FQNEAQ (reference sequence). The CDR3 spans 12 residues. CDR3 loop: CASSATGREQYF. DNA for the CDR3: TGTGCCAGCAGCGCGACAGGGCGCGAGCAGTACTTC.

This chain links TRBV27 with TRBJ1-2, with 7 bases aligning to TRBD1. The CDR3 covers 15 residues. Germline CDR1 is MNHEY and CDR2 is SMNVEV (reference sequence). V dropped 5 bases and J dropped 2; count of bases not matched to a gene: 8. The CDR3 bases are TGTGCCAGCAGTCAGAGACAGGGAATCAACTATGGCTACACCTTC. It encodes CASSQRQGINYGYTF.

The rearrangement uses TRBV28 and TRBJ1-5; D is unclear. This CDR3 has 15 amino acids. Looked up from germline, CDR1 is MDHEN and CDR2 is SYDVKM. Trimming stripped 7 bases from V and 0 bases from J, with 13 bases between. CDR3 protein: CASTPAGYSNQPQHF. DNA of the CDR3: TGTGCCAGCACCCCCGCAGGCTATAGCAATCAGCCCCAGCATTTT.

The chain is built from TRBV27 and TRBJ2-3, with TRBD2 matching 10 bases. Trimming at V came to 3 bases and at J to 4 bases, leaving 7 bases not matched to a gene. This CDR3 has 16 amino acids. Germline values: CDR1 MNHEY, CDR2 SMNVEV (reference sequence). In DNA form, the CDR3 reads TGTGCCAGCAGTTTTATAGCGGGAGGTATTGCAGATACGCAGTATTTT. It encodes CASSFIAGGIADTQYF.

J is TRBJ2-1 and V is TRBV4-2, with TRBD2 matching 7 bases. Per germline, CDR1 LGHNA and CDR2 YNFKEQ. V lost 0 bases and J lost 2; bases outside the gene matches: 4. There are 16 residues in the CDR3. CDR3 sequence (DNA): TGTGCCAGCAGCCAAGACCCGGGAGGAACCTACAATGAGCAGTTCTTC. Its protein is CASSQDPGGTYNEQFF.

CDR3 region: CASGLRGLAVEGEQFF. CDR3 sequence (DNA): TGTGCCAGCGGCCTACGGGGACTAGCGGTAGAGGGTGAGCAGTTCTTC. This chain uses TRBV2 with TRBJ2-1; TRBD2 matches 11 bases. This CDR3 is built from 16 residues. Germline values: CDR1 SNHLY, CDR2 FYNNEI. V lost 8 bases to trimming and J lost 9 bases; unmatched junction nucleotides: 15. Full variable domain (outside the CDR3, taken from reference TRBV2 and TRBJ2-1): EPEVTQTPSHQVTQMGQEVILRCVPISNHLYFYWYRQILGQKVEFLVSFYNNEISEKSEIFDDQFSVERPDGSNFTLKIRSTKLEDSAMYFCASGLRGLAVEGEQFFGPGTRLTVL.

The chain combines TRBV13 with TRBJ2-2; D might be TRBD2 (5 bases). CDR3 length: 14 amino acids. Germline values: CDR1 PRHDT, CDR2 FYEKMQ (reference sequence). Trimming pared 5 bases from V and 3 bases from J, leaving 10 bases between. CDR3 bases: TGTGCCAGCAGCCCTGGACTCGACACCGGGGAGCTGTTTTTT. Translated, it gives CASSPGLDTGELFF.

This clone was observed a handful of times. The V call is TRBV5-4, the J call TRBJ2-7; a weak D match, TRBD1 (6 bases). The V gene lost 6 bases and the J gene lost 0 bases, with 16 bases spanning the gap. This CDR3 contains 15 residues. CDR1 SGHNT and CDR2 YYREEE come from the germline V gene (reference sequence). CDR3 loop: CASKSGDMSSYEQYF. The DNA of the CDR3 is TGTGCCAGCAAATCCGGGGACATGAGCTCCTACGAGCAGTACTTC.

The chain recombines TRBV9 with TRBJ1-4, with a weak D call TRBD1 (6 bases). V dropped 4 bases and J dropped 3 bases, with 19 bases sitting between them. The CDR3 totals 17 residues. Germline V gives CDR1 SGDLS, CDR2 YYNGEE. The DNA for the CDR3 is TGTGCCAGCAGCCCCCGGGAGGGGGGTACGGCTAATGAAAAACTGTTTTTT. Its translation: CASSPREGGTANEKLFF. The full variable domain, rest sourced from reference TRBV9 and TRBJ1-4, is DSGVTQTPKHLITATGQRVTLRCSPRSGDLSVYWYQQSLDQGLQFLIQYYNGEERAKGNILERFSAQQFPDLHSELNLSSLELGDSALYFCASSPREGGTANEKLFFGSGTQLSVL.

The J gene is TRBJ1-2, the V gene TRBV6-1; D is unclear. Trimming took off 7 bases at V and 0 bases at J, with 15 bases between the two ends. This CDR3 has 15 residues. Germline CDR1 is MNHNS and CDR2 is SASEGT. CDR3 DNA: TGTGCCAGCACCGCCGCTGGGAAAGCTAACTATGGCTACACCTTC. It is translated as CASTAAGKANYGYTF.

The V gene is TRBV19, the J gene TRBJ2-2, with 9 bases lining up with TRBD1. V shed 5 bases, J shed 3 bases, and the junction held 1 base outside the gene matches. This CDR3 has 14 amino acids. Germline lookup yields CDR1 LNHDA and CDR2 SQIVND (reference sequence). CDR3 DNA sequence: TGTGCCAGTAGTCGGACAGGGGACACCGGGGAGCTGTTTTTT. It yields the protein CASSRTGDTGELFF.

This sequence joins TRBV7-9 and TRBJ2-4, with D possibly TRBD1 on 7 matching bases. Trimming removed 2 bases from V and 6 bases from J, with 14 bases in between. Per the germline V gene, CDR1 is SEHNR and CDR2 is FQNEAQ (reference sequence). The CDR3 runs 15 residues. CDR3 in amino acids: CASSLPRGTPNIQYF. CDR3 in DNA: TGTGCCAGCAGCTTACCCAGGGGGACTCCAAACATTCAGTACTTC.

The CDR3 reads CASSLGTDYGYTF. DNA of the CDR3: TGTGCCAGTAGTCTTGGGACAGACTATGGCTACACCTTC. This chain links TRBV19 with TRBJ1-2; 7 positions match TRBD1. CDR1 LNHDA and CDR2 SQIVND come from the germline V gene (reference sequence). With V trimmed by 5 bases and J by 3 bases, 3 bases remained unmatched. This CDR3 is 13 amino acids long.

V gene TRBV11-2 combines with J gene TRBJ1-2, with a possible D match to TRBD1 (5 bases). V gave up 4 bases and J gave up 7 bases, with 22 bases separating them. Germline V gives CDR1 SGHAT, CDR2 FQNNGV. This CDR3 spans 16 amino acids. This chain's CDR3 is CASSSKPIAGLGGYTF. The CDR3, as DNA: TGTGCCAGCAGCTCGAAGCCCATTGCAGGGTTGGGTGGCTACACCTTC.

This chain's CDR3 is CAWSWDREQPQHF. CDR3 nucleotide sequence: TGTGCCTGGAGTTGGGACAGGGAACAGCCCCAGCATTTT. The chain couples TRBV30 to TRBJ1-5; 9 nucleotides agree with TRBD1. The CDR3 spans 13 residues. Germline CDR1 reads GTSNPN; CDR2 reads SVGIG (reference sequence). Trimming cost V 2 bases and J 7 bases; bases outside gene matches: 3.

This clone occurred a few times. Here the CDR3 reads CASSISLNTEAFF. In DNA form, the CDR3 reads TGTGCCAGTAGTATATCGTTGAACACTGAAGCTTTCTTT. The chain has TRBV19 and TRBJ1-1; D call uncertain. CDR3 length equals 13 residues. Germline V gives CDR1 LNHDA, CDR2 SQIVND (reference sequence). The germline V and J ends were trimmed by 2 bases and 0 bases, with 4 bases remaining between them.

This clone showed up just once. This chain connects TRBV18 to TRBJ2-6, with D uncertain. Germline V gene lookup returns CDR1 KGHSH and CDR2 LQKENI. The CDR3 contains 16 residues. The germline V and J ends were trimmed by 1 base and 3 bases, with 10 bases remaining between them. CDR3 residues: CASSPQGSSGANVLTF. The DNA of the CDR3 is TGTGCCAGCTCACCACAGGGAAGTAGTGGGGCCAACGTCCTGACTTTC.

V usage is TRBV19 and J usage is TRBJ2-1, with D uncertain. With 6 bases removed from V and 0 bases from J, the gap between germline ends came to 12 bases. Germline V lookup: CDR1 LNHDA, CDR2 SQIVND (reference sequence). CDR3 length equals 15 residues. The CDR3 DNA reads as TGTGCCAGTAGGTCCCACTGGAGCTCCTACAATGAGCAGTTCTTC. Its translation is CASRSHWSSYNEQFF.

The J gene is TRBJ1-5, the V gene TRBV7-8; D uncertain. The CDR3 contains 12 residues. Germline V lookup: CDR1 SGHVS, CDR2 FQNEAQ. The V and J ends lost 0 bases and 5 bases respectively, with 2 bases between them. This CDR3 reads CASSLADQPQHF. The CDR3 region has the DNA TGTGCCAGCAGCTTAGCGGATCAGCCCCAGCATTTT.

This chain joins TRBV6-5 and TRBJ2-2, with D perhaps assigned TRBD1 or TRBD2 (5 bases each). Per the germline V gene, CDR1 is MNHEY and CDR2 is SVGAGI. V was trimmed by 8 bases and J by 8 bases, leaving 21 bases between them. CDR3 length: 15 residues. The CDR3 is CASRSGTLSVGELFF. For the CDR3, the DNA is TGTGCCAGCCGCTCCGGGACCCTTTCGGTGGGGGAGCTGTTTTTT.

CDR3 sequence: CASSYSDRGNQPQHF. CDR3 coding DNA: TGTGCCAGCAGTTACTCCGACAGAGGGAATCAGCCCCAGCATTTT. This sequence joins TRBV6-5 and TRBJ1-5, with D tentatively TRBD1 (5 bases). The germline V gene has CDR1 MNHEY and CDR2 SVGAGI. This CDR3 comprises 15 residues. V was cut by 0 bases and J by 4 bases, with 10 bases left in between.